The T cell receptor (beta chain) described here comes from a study of blood T cells in healthy people across ages (dated by TCRdb to between 2014 and 2017). Notes on the research overall: Template switching captured roughly one uniquely barcoded TCR beta cDNA molecule per two T cells in model experiments. Age-related changes in TCR beta repertoire diversity were measured in the study by deep sequencing normalized with unique cDNA molecular identifiers. The donors were divided into four age groups: young (average around 16 years), middle-aged (about 40), aged (about 62) and long-lived (roughly 88). The study analyzed two additional independent replicas of 1 million unique cDNA reads from the same blood draw for two donors, one aged 18 to 29 and one aged 80 or older. Findings and caveats that apply to the study as a whole: The long-lived group showed more naive CD4+ T cells, fewer expanded clones and increased TCR diversity than the aged group, suggesting age selection. The percentage of naive T cells measured by flow cytometry correlated strongly with observed TCR beta diversity. Estimates of total diversity based on one million sequenced T cells were considered lower bounds and underestimates. Donor CMV infection status was unknown, potentially confounding age-related changes in expanded clonotypes. Conclusive comparison of naive and antigen-experienced compartments was prevented by the profiling of bulk unsorted PBMCs. Observed TCR beta diversity per million T cells fell roughly linearly with age, and a significant reduction was already apparent by age around 36.

In the case of this clonotype: Its antigen is currently not known. Qualities for individual bases were not recorded, and no much larger clone is one base off.

The CDR3 goes from the cysteine to the phenylalanine over 13 residues. Solely the CDR3 DNA is kept, with 39 bases framed from the first base. Cut back by 6 bases and 1 base, the V and J ends lie 9 bases apart. Looking up the germline V gene yields CDR1 SQVTM and CDR2 ANQGSEA. The library came from 5' RACE. The sequencer was an Illumina HiSeq 2500. The second PCR ran for about 7 to 11 cycles and used a J-beta primer mix along with a sample-barcoded 5' primer. A unique molecular identifier was introduced onto each TCR beta cDNA molecule by a template-switch 5' adaptor carrying 12 random nucleotides. Each sample yielded at least 2.5 million CDR3-containing paired-end reads. All of the RNA was converted into first-strand cDNA using the Mint cDNA synthesis kit, with a TRBC-specific oligonucleotide serving as the primer. After uracil-DNA glycosylase treatment, a first 18-cycle PCR used universal primers M1SS and BC2_uni_R on all cDNA. Under the source paper's analysis protocol: For normalization, 1 million high-quality reads, each with a distinct molecular identifier, were randomly selected from each sample. Instead of being binned into consensus sequences, reads that shared molecular identifiers were thrown out. MiTCR, set to a Q25 quality threshold and the strictest error-elimination algorithm, was used for CDR3 identification, clonotype clustering and error correction. A nonparametric unseen species model using Euler transformation provided a lower-bound estimate of total TCR beta diversity. The raw public data were reprocessed by TCRdb itself: fastp quality trimming at Q25, MiXCR clonotype calling, in-frame beta chains only. Rows with one shared CDR3 protein collapse into an entry with the most common genes and DNA. What appears here as the V and J calls and clone size reflects TCRdb's work, not the paper's. This sample is represented by roughly 1,000,000 distinct CDR3 sequences; under 30% of them were singletons. 0.75% of the sample rests with the top ten.

Donors were 39 systemically healthy Caucasian individuals from Russia aged roughly 6 to 100 years. Each donor gave ten milliliters of peripheral blood, drawn into EDTA-treated Vacutainer tubes. Ficoll-Paque density-gradient centrifugation was used to isolate PBMCs, with at least 7 million obtained per sample. Trizol reagent was used to extract total RNA from PBMCs, with at least 5.5 micrograms per sample. Naive CD45RAhigh/CD27high T cell percentages were measured by flow cytometry on a PBMC aliquot from every donor. These data are also associated with another study on T cells of mothers and their children. The second publication reports: Nine systemically healthy Caucasian individuals served as donors, namely three mothers together with their six children. cDNA synthesis used all of the extracted RNA, with around 1.4 ug of RNA in each 15 ul reaction. In the second PCR, sample barcodes and 2-4 random nucleotides were introduced via the M1S primer. Over 9 million TCR beta CDR3 reads came from each mother, compared with some 3 million reads from each child. Thymic selection similarly shapes TCR recombination output in related and unrelated pairs, with minor effect from inherited differences. Normalized repertoire overlap in related mother-child pairs was always slightly higher than in unrelated mother-child pairs, but the difference was never significant. Persistent microchimeric T cell clones were not detected, at a sensitivity of approximately 98 clones per million clonotypes. In the study, deep NGS was used to compare the TCR beta repertoires of mothers and children, and features distinguishing related mother-child pairs from unrelated individuals were sought. On average, the children were approximately 11 +/- 4 years old, while the mothers were roughly 40 +/- 4 years old. After adapter ligation with NEBNext reagents, the libraries were sequenced on Illumina HiSeq 2000 with 100+100 nt paired-end reads. To prevent cross-contamination, the mother and child libraries were prepared a month apart and were sequenced in separate runs. For each donor, somewhere between about 450,000 and 2,000,000 distinct TCR beta clonotypes were identified. Naive TCR beta clonotypes were estimated from low-frequency clonotypes matched to each donor's FACS-determined naive share, without sorting.

The source of this sequence is a girl aged 2-9 years in good health. Material for sequencing was blood. This sequence uses TRBV29-1 and TRBJ2-2; no confident D gene assignment can be made. CDR3 reads: CSVRALNTGELFF. The nucleotide sequence reads as follows: TGCAGCGTCCGGGCCCTGAACACCGGGGAGCTGTTTTTT.